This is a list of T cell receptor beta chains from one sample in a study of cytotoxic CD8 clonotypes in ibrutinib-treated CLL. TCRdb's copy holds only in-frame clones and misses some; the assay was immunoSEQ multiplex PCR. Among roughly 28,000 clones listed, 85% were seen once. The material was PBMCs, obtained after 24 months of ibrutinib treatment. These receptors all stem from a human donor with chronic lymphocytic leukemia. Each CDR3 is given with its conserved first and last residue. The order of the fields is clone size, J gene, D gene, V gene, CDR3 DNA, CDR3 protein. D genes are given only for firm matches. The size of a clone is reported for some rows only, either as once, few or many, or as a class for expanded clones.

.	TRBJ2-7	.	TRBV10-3	TGTGCCATCAGTGCAGGGACTCCCTACGAGCAGTACTTC	CAISAGTPYEQYF
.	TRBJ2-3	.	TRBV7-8	TGTGCCAGCAGCTTGGTTCGCACAGATACGCAGTATTTT	CASSLVRTDTQYF
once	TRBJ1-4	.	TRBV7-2	TGTGCCAGCAGCGATCGAGGCGCAACTAATGAAAAACTGTTTTTT	CASSDRGATNEKLFF
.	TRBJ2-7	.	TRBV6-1	TGTGCCAGCAGTCCGGTGGGTCGGTCCTACGAGCAGTACTTC	CASSPVGRSYEQYF
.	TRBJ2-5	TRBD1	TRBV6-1	TGTGCCAGCAGTGAAGCGCTTCTAGACAGGGGAGAGACCCAGTACTTC	CASSEALLDRGETQYF
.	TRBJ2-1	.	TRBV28	TGTGCCAGCAGTGCAGGGGCAGTAAATGAGCAGTTCTTC	CASSAGAVNEQFF
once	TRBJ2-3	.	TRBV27	TGTGCCAGCAGCCTACTAGTATCCCGGGGCACAGATACGCAGTATTTT	CASSLLVSRGTDTQYF
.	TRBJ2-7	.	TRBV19	TGTGCCACCATCGCCGACAGTAACGAGCAGTACTTC	CATIADSNEQYF
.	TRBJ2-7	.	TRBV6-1	TGTGCCAACAGTTTTCTCGGAACAGGGCCATACGAGCAGTACTTC	CANSFLGTGPYEQYF
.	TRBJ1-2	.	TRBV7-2	TGTGCCAGCAGCTTAGAGGGAGCCCCAAGGTATGGCTACACCTTC	CASSLEGAPRYGYTF
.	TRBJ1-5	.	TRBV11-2	TGTGCCAGCAGCTTTCAGGGCGGGAGCAATCAGCCCCAGCATTTT	CASSFQGGSNQPQHF
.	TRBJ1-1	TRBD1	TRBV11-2	TGTGCCAGCAGTCGACAGGGGGACACTGAAGCTTTCTTT	CASSRQGDTEAFF
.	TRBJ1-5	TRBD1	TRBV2	TGTGCCAGCGGGACAGGGGGCCGTAGAAGCAATCAGCCCCAGCATTTT	CASGTGGRRSNQPQHF
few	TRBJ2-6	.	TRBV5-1	TGCGCCAGCAGCTTGTCTATTCTCTCTGGGGCCAACGTCCTGACTTTC	CASSLSILSGANVLTF